This TCR beta chain was documented in a study of blood T cell repertoires in COVID-19. The CDR3 is 15 amino acids. Germline values: CDR1 MNHNS, CDR2 SASEGT. V was clipped by 1 base and J by 2 bases, with 10 bases between them. Sequenced by immunoSEQ multiplex PCR; TCRdb stores in-frame clones only, minus some. The data hold 300,000 to 400,000 clones, with around nine tenths observed a single time. The chain combines TRBV6-1 with TRBJ2-3, with a tentative D call TRBD1 (5 bases). The sequence derives from a man aged 25-45 years who had recovered from COVID-19. Sequenced input: PBMCs or T cells enriched from blood (not recorded which). The CDR3 nucleotides read TGTGCCAGCAGTGAAGACAGGAAACCCACAGATACGCAGTATTTT. Protein product: CASSEDRKPTDTQYF.